This is a list of T cell receptor beta chains from one sample in a study of T-cell reconstitution after alpha-beta-depleted transplantation in children. MiXCR was run by TCRdb on the PCR reads, yielding one entry per CDR3 protein. The sample carries roughly 500,000 distinct CDR3 sequences, less than 35% recorded once. Sequencing used PBMCs from the stem cell graft donor, obtained from the stem cell graft. The source of these receptors is a human donor who donated a stem cell graft to a child with aplastic anemia. Each CDR3 is given with its conserved first and last residue. The D gene is left open where the match is weak. The size entry is marked missing in some rows and otherwise reads once, few, many or a size class.

len: 11
abundance: .
d_gene: TRBD1
j_gene: TRBJ1-2
v_gene: TRBV20-1
CDR3aa: CSADRGHGYTF
CDR3nt: TGCAGTGCCGACAGGGGGCATGGCTACACCTTC

len: 17
abundance: few
d_gene: TRBD2
j_gene: TRBJ2-7
v_gene: TRBV29-1
CDR3aa: CSARGTSGATGSYEQYF
CDR3nt: TGCAGCGCTCGAGGGACTAGCGGAGCAACCGGCTCCTACGAGCAGTACTTC

len: 13
abundance: .
d_gene: .
j_gene: TRBJ1-1
v_gene: TRBV5-1
CDR3aa: CASSLERITEAFF
CDR3nt: TGCGCCAGCAGCTTGGAACGGATCACTGAAGCTTTCTTT

len: 15
abundance: .
d_gene: .
j_gene: TRBJ2-5
v_gene: TRBV5-1
CDR3aa: CASSLVASVRETQYF
CDR3nt: TGCGCCAGCAGCTTGGTGGCTAGCGTGAGGGAGACCCAGTACTTC

len: 15
abundance: .
d_gene: TRBD2
j_gene: TRBJ2-4
v_gene: TRBV30
CDR3aa: CAWSLGGVAKNIQYF
CDR3nt: TGTGCCTGGTCCCTCGGGGGGGTAGCCAAAAACATTCAGTACTTC

len: 14
abundance: few
d_gene: .
j_gene: TRBJ1-1
v_gene: TRBV12-3/TRBV12-4
CDR3aa: CASSFGTPNTEAFF
CDR3nt: TGTGCCAGCAGTTTCGGGACACCGAACACTGAAGCTTTCTTT

len: 11
abundance: .
d_gene: .
j_gene: TRBJ1-1
v_gene: TRBV30
CDR3aa: CAWTVNTEAFF
CDR3nt: TGTGCCTGGACCGTGAACACTGAAGCTTTCTTT

len: 14
abundance: .
d_gene: TRBD1
j_gene: TRBJ2-1
v_gene: TRBV5-1
CDR3aa: CASRRQGETNEQFF
CDR3nt: TGCGCCAGCAGGAGGCAGGGGGAAACCAATGAGCAGTTCTTC

len: 17
abundance: .
d_gene: .
j_gene: TRBJ2-1
v_gene: TRBV28
CDR3aa: CASSFWGAELGHNEQFF
CDR3nt: TGTGCCAGCAGTTTCTGGGGTGCAGAACTGGGACACAATGAGCAGTTCTTC

len: 13
abundance: .
d_gene: .
j_gene: TRBJ1-2
v_gene: TRBV6-1
CDR3aa: CASTAGSLYGYTF
CDR3nt: TGTGCCAGCACGGCAGGGTCCCTCTATGGCTACACCTTC

len: 15
abundance: few
d_gene: .
j_gene: TRBJ1-2
v_gene: TRBV7-2
CDR3aa: CASSLDTGFSGGYTF
CDR3nt: TGTGCCAGCAGCTTAGATACAGGATTCTCGGGTGGCTACACCTTC

len: 14
abundance: .
d_gene: .
j_gene: TRBJ2-6
v_gene: TRBV19
CDR3aa: CASSIGGGANVLTF
CDR3nt: TGTGCCAGTAGTATAGGCGGAGGGGCCAACGTCCTGACTTTC

len: 11
abundance: .
d_gene: .
j_gene: TRBJ2-7
v_gene: TRBV5-1
CDR3aa: CASSSGPGLYF
CDR3nt: TGCGCCAGCAGCTCGGGACCGGGACTCTACTTC

len: 16
abundance: .
d_gene: .
j_gene: TRBJ2-5
v_gene: TRBV5-6
CDR3aa: CASSRAGLTLRETQYF
CDR3nt: TGTGCCAGCAGCCGAGCCGGACTAACCTTGAGAGAGACCCAGTACTTC

len: 15
abundance: .
d_gene: .
j_gene: TRBJ2-2
v_gene: TRBV5-5
CDR3aa: CASSLSEGATGELFF
CDR3nt: TGTGCCAGCAGCTTGAGTGAAGGGGCCACCGGGGAGCTGTTTTTT

len: 14
abundance: few
d_gene: .
j_gene: TRBJ2-7
v_gene: TRBV12-3/TRBV12-4
CDR3aa: CASSLGGGGGEQYF
CDR3nt: TGTGCCAGCAGCCTGGGGGGAGGCGGAGGCGAGCAGTACTTC

len: 16
abundance: few
d_gene: .
j_gene: TRBJ2-1
v_gene: TRBV18
CDR3aa: CASSPTSGGGSGEQFF
CDR3nt: TGTGCCAGCTCACCCACTTCCGGGGGCGGCTCTGGAGAGCAGTTCTTC

len: 15
abundance: .
d_gene: .
j_gene: TRBJ1-1
v_gene: TRBV7-2
CDR3aa: CASSLGVRAATEAFF
CDR3nt: TGTGCCAGCAGCTTAGGGGTCAGGGCTGCTACTGAAGCTTTCTTT

len: 14
abundance: .
d_gene: .
j_gene: TRBJ2-2
v_gene: TRBV5-1
CDR3aa: CASRDPAVTGELFF
CDR3nt: TGCGCCAGCAGGGATCCAGCGGTTACCGGGGAGCTGTTTTTT

len: 15
abundance: many
d_gene: TRBD2
j_gene: TRBJ2-3
v_gene: TRBV20-1
CDR3aa: CSARSLAGITDTQYF
CDR3nt: TGCAGTGCTAGATCGCTAGCGGGTATCACAGATACGCAGTATTTT

len: 12
abundance: few
d_gene: .
j_gene: TRBJ1-6
v_gene: TRBV18
CDR3aa: CASSPSGSPLHF
CDR3nt: TGTGCCAGCTCACCTTCCGGCTCACCCCTCCACTTT

len: 13
abundance: .
d_gene: .
j_gene: TRBJ2-7
v_gene: TRBV12-3/TRBV12-4
CDR3aa: CASSSMDLREQYF
CDR3nt: TGTGCCAGCAGTTCGATGGACTTGAGGGAGCAGTACTTC

len: 16
abundance: .
d_gene: TRBD2
j_gene: TRBJ2-7
v_gene: TRBV4-3
CDR3aa: CASSQDGRGSQGEQYF
CDR3nt: TGCGCCAGCAGCCAAGATGGCCGCGGGAGCCAGGGCGAGCAGTACTTC

len: 15
abundance: .
d_gene: TRBD1
j_gene: TRBJ1-5
v_gene: TRBV30
CDR3aa: CAWSAGTGITQPQHF
CDR3nt: TGTGCCTGGAGCGCCGGGACAGGGATAACTCAGCCCCAGCATTTT

len: 16
abundance: .
d_gene: .
j_gene: TRBJ1-1
v_gene: TRBV3-1
CDR3aa: CASSQETGVWRTEAFF
CDR3nt: TGTGCCAGCAGCCAAGAAACGGGGGTTTGGCGCACTGAAGCTTTCTTT

len: 16
abundance: .
d_gene: .
j_gene: TRBJ2-1
v_gene: TRBV7-2
CDR3aa: CASSLARPAGSNEQFF
CDR3nt: TGTGCCAGCAGCTTAGCCCGTCCAGCCGGGAGCAATGAGCAGTTCTTC

len: 14
abundance: .
d_gene: TRBD1
j_gene: TRBJ1-1
v_gene: TRBV27
CDR3aa: CASSLQGALTEAFF
CDR3nt: TGTGCCAGCAGTTTACAGGGGGCCCTCACTGAAGCTTTCTTT

len: 14
abundance: .
d_gene: TRBD1
j_gene: TRBJ1-2
v_gene: TRBV27
CDR3aa: CASSLQGTNYGYTF
CDR3nt: TGTGCCAGCAGCTTACAGGGGACTAACTATGGCTACACCTTC

len: 17
abundance: .
d_gene: TRBD2
j_gene: TRBJ2-2
v_gene: TRBV4-2
CDR3aa: CASSQDLAGGPTGELFF
CDR3nt: TGTGCCAGCAGCCAAGATCTCGCGGGAGGGCCAACCGGGGAGCTGTTTTTT

len: 15
abundance: .
d_gene: .
j_gene: TRBJ2-2
v_gene: TRBV18
CDR3aa: CASSPITSNTGELFF
CDR3nt: TGTGCCAGCTCACCTATAACTTCGAACACCGGGGAGCTGTTTTTT

len: 15
abundance: .
d_gene: .
j_gene: TRBJ2-6
v_gene: TRBV27
CDR3aa: CASSFRDSGANVLTF
CDR3nt: TGTGCCAGCAGTTTTAGGGACTCTGGGGCCAACGTCCTGACTTTC

len: 14
abundance: .
d_gene: .
j_gene: TRBJ1-1
v_gene: TRBV5-1
CDR3aa: CASSWDGTNTEAFF
CDR3nt: TGCGCCAGCAGCTGGGACGGAACGAACACTGAAGCTTTCTTT

len: 16
abundance: .
d_gene: TRBD2
j_gene: TRBJ2-5
v_gene: TRBV29-1
CDR3aa: CSVALTSGRTKETQYF
CDR3nt: TGCAGCGTCGCGTTGACTAGCGGGAGGACCAAAGAGACCCAGTACTTC

len: 16
abundance: few
d_gene: .
j_gene: TRBJ2-3
v_gene: TRBV29-1
CDR3aa: CSVEDQPGAGADTQYF
CDR3nt: TGCAGCGTTGAAGATCAGCCGGGAGCGGGCGCAGATACGCAGTATTTT

len: 16
abundance: few
d_gene: TRBD2
j_gene: TRBJ2-1
v_gene: TRBV27
CDR3aa: CASSFGLAGGPNEQFF
CDR3nt: TGTGCCAGCAGTTTTGGACTAGCGGGAGGACCCAATGAGCAGTTCTTC

len: 14
abundance: .
d_gene: .
j_gene: TRBJ1-1
v_gene: TRBV20-1
CDR3aa: CSARGRSFYTEAFF
CDR3nt: TGCAGTGCTAGAGGTCGGTCCTTCTACACTGAAGCTTTCTTT

len: 15
abundance: .
d_gene: .
j_gene: TRBJ2-1
v_gene: TRBV15
CDR3aa: CATSRGLGLKPEQFF
CDR3nt: TGTGCCACCAGCAGGGGCCTTGGACTTAAACCGGAGCAGTTCTTC

len: 18
abundance: .
d_gene: TRBD1
j_gene: TRBJ2-1
v_gene: TRBV24-1
CDR3aa: CATSDFGWGQGDYNEQFF
CDR3nt: TGTGCCACCAGTGATTTTGGGTGGGGACAGGGAGACTACAATGAGCAGTTCTTC

len: 13
abundance: .
d_gene: .
j_gene: TRBJ2-3
v_gene: TRBV5-1
CDR3aa: CASRGVSTDTQYF
CDR3nt: TGCGCCAGCAGGGGGGTTAGCACAGATACGCAGTATTTT

len: 16
abundance: .
d_gene: .
j_gene: TRBJ2-1
v_gene: TRBV20-1
CDR3aa: CSARDRGHRAYNEQFF
CDR3nt: TGCAGTGCTAGAGATCGGGGACATCGAGCCTACAATGAGCAGTTCTTC

len: 17
abundance: few
d_gene: TRBD2
j_gene: TRBJ2-3
v_gene: TRBV20-1
CDR3aa: CSARDPGLAGRTDTQYF
CDR3nt: TGCAGTGCTAGAGATCCAGGACTAGCGGGAAGGACAGATACGCAGTATTTT

len: 13
abundance: .
d_gene: .
j_gene: TRBJ1-5
v_gene: TRBV6-1
CDR3aa: CASSEGRNQPQHF
CDR3nt: TGTGCCAGCAGTGAAGGTCGCAATCAGCCCCAGCATTTT